This TCR beta chain comes out of a study of OX40 agonist ivuxolimab in advanced cancers. Study in general: Partial responses were seen in three patients, one with hepatocellular carcinoma and two with cutaneous melanoma.

With respect to this clone: Its cognate antigen is unknown.

V was shortened by 7 bases and J by 4 bases, with 16 bases between the two germline ends. The length of the CDR3 is 15 residues. Germline V gene data show CDR1 as MNHEY and CDR2 as SVGAGI. This table comes from immunoSEQ multiplex PCR, and its TCRdb copy is limited to in-frame clones, with some not included. This table has 45,000 to 55,000 clones, under 95% appearing once. Study-wide points: Relative to CD4+ cells, CD8+ T cells on average had more expanded clones.

Here the sequenced sample was CD4+ or CD8+ T cells sorted from blood, taken in a trial of the OX40 agonist ivuxolimab. This TCR derives from an adult with an advanced solid tumor such as melanoma, head and neck, liver or kidney cancer. This sequence joins TRBV6-5 and TRBJ2-2; D might be TRBD2 (7 bases). The CDR3 region is CASTPGGGFTGELFF. CDR3 in DNA: TGTGCCAGCACCCCGGGGGGCGGGTTCACCGGGGAGCTGTTTTTT.